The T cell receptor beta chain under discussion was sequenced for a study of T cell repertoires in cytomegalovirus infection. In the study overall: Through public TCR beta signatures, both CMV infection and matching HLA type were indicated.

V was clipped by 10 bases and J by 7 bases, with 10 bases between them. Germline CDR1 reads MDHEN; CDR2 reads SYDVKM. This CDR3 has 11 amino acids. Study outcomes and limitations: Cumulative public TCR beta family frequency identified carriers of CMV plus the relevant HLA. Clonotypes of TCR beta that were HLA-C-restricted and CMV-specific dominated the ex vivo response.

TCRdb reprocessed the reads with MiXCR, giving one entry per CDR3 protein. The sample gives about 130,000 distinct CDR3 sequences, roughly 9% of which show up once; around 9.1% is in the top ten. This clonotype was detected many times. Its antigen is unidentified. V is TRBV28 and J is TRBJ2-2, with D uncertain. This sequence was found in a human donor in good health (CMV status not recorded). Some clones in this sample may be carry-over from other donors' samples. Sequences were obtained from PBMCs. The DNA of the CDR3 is TGTGCCACATCCCCACACGGGGAGCTGTTTTTT. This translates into CATSPHGELFF.